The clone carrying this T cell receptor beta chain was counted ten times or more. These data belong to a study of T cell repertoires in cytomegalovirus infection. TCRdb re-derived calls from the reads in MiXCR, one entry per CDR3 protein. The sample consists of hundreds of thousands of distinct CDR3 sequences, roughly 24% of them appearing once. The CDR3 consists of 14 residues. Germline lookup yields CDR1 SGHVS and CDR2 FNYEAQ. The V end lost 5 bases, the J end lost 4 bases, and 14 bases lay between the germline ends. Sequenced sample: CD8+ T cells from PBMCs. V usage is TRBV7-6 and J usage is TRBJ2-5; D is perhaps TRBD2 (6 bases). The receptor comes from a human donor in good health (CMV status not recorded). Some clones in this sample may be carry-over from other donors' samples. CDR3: CASSEGGVIETQYF. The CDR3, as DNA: TGTGCCAGCAGCGAAGGAGGGGTTATAGAGACCCAGTACTTC.